One and the same sample provided the 26 T cell receptor beta chains below, sequenced in a study of T cell responses to AZD1222 COVID-19 vaccine (dated by TCRdb to the early 2020s). Library creation used the immunoSEQ multiplex PCR assay. Not all clones reach the TCRdb copy of this immuneACCESS table, which keeps in-frame sequences only. Checked studies attribute under half of the gap to unresolved V genes and leave the rest unexplained. The sample table records some 110,000 clones; about 86% of these occur just once. About 10% of the sample lies in the top ten. What the time point label conveys for this sample: baseline before first vaccination. The sequences come from peripheral blood, collected on day 0 of AZD1222 vaccination. The receptors were sampled from an adult in good health.

This chain connects TRBV29-1 to TRBJ1-1; unclear D gene. This CDR3 has 13 residues. The V and J ends lost 4 bases and 1 base respectively, with 10 bases between them. The germline V gene encodes CDR1 SQVTM and CDR2 ANQGSEA. The CDR3 is CSVVWISNTEAFF. CDR3 sequence (DNA): TGCAGCGTTGTCTGGATCTCGAACACTGAAGCTTTCTTT.

In its sample, this clone was seen a few times. This rearrangement joins TRBV6-5 to TRBJ1-3; 7 nucleotides match TRBD1. The CDR3 is 15 residues long. Per the germline V gene, CDR1 is MNHEY and CDR2 is SVGAGI. The J segment lost 0 bases and the V segment lost 6 bases, leaving 5 bases of the junction unmatched. CDR3 in amino acids: CASSIDRVSGNTIYF. CDR3 coding DNA: TGTGCCAGCAGCATAGACAGGGTCTCTGGAAACACCATATATTTT.

The rearrangement uses TRBV4-1 and TRBJ2-5, with no clear D. Germline CDR1 is MGHRA and CDR2 is YSYEKL. V lost 8 bases and J 5 bases, leaving 24 bases between the germline ends. The length of the CDR3 is 16 residues. CDR3 in amino acids: CASRAVGRASRETQYF. The CDR3 DNA is TGCGCCAGCCGAGCCGTTGGACGCGCCTCTCGGGAGACCCAGTACTTC.

This chain links TRBV7-2 with TRBJ2-5, with a tentative D call TRBD2 (5 bases). The CDR3 totals 16 residues. The V gene's germline CDR1 is SGHTA and CDR2 FQGNSA. With 7 bases removed from V and 3 bases from J, the gap between germline ends came to 21 bases. The CDR3 coding sequence is TGTGCCAGCACCCTACCCTGGGCAGCGGAGAAAGAGACCCAGTACTTC. Amino acids: CASTLPWAAEKETQYF.

The chain carries TRBV18 and TRBJ1-4, with TRBD1 as a possible D gene (5 bases). V was clipped by 0 bases and J by 5 bases, with 10 bases between them. Looked up from germline, CDR1 is KGHSH and CDR2 is LQKENI. The length of the CDR3 is 15 residues. The CDR3 region has the DNA TGTGCCAGCTCACCACCGGGACTTCGAAATGAAAAACTGTTTTTT. It codes for CASSPPGLRNEKLFF.

The chain employs TRBV27 and TRBJ1-2, with TRBD1 as a possible D gene (5 bases). This CDR3 has 15 residues. The V gene lost 7 bases and the J gene lost 8 bases, with 23 bases spanning the gap. Germline V gives CDR1 MNHEY, CDR2 SMNVEV (reference sequence). CDR3 in DNA: TGTGCCAGCATATCCCGGGGGGGAGGTCTTGAGGGCTACACCTTC. Its translation: CASISRGGGLEGYTF.

This rearrangement joins TRBV5-6 to TRBJ1-6; D not certain. Germline CDR1 reads SGHDT; CDR2 reads YYEEEE. CDR3 length: 13 residues. V was shortened by 3 bases and J by 10 bases, with 11 bases between the two germline ends. For the CDR3, the DNA is TGTGCCAGCAGCTCCGTGAGTGAATCACCCCTCCACTTT. Translation gives CASSSVSESPLHF. Filled out from reference TRBV5-6 and TRBJ1-6, the complete variable domain reads DAGVTQSPTHLIKTRGQQVTLRCSPKSGHDTVSWYQQALGQGPQFIFQYYEEEERQRGNFPDRFSGHQFPNYSSELNVNALLLGDSALYLCASSSVSESPLHFGNGTRLTVT.

The V and J genes are TRBV5-1 and TRBJ2-7; D is tentatively TRBD1 or TRBD2 (6 bases each). The length of the CDR3 is 16 residues. With 5 bases removed from V and 2 bases from J, the gap between germline ends came to 20 bases. Germline V gene sequence: CDR1 SGHRS, CDR2 YFSETQ. CDR3 sequence: CASRSSGEDYTYEQYF. The CDR3 DNA follows: TGCGCCAGCAGGAGCTCAGGGGAGGACTACACCTACGAGCAGTACTTC.

The chain carries TRBV27 and TRBJ1-2; D may be TRBD1 (5 bases). The length of the CDR3 is 16 residues. V was shortened by 6 bases and J by 0 bases, with 17 bases between the two germline ends. Germline V gives CDR1 MNHEY, CDR2 SMNVEV (reference sequence). CDR3 nucleotide sequence: TGTGCCAGCAGCCCCACGAGGGGCGTAGCTAACTATGGCTACACCTTC. Translated, it gives CASSPTRGVANYGYTF.

The CDR3 here is CASSPLDKNTEAFF. CDR3 nucleotide sequence: TGTGCCAGCTCACCCCTGGACAAGAACACTGAAGCTTTCTTT. This sequence joins TRBV18 and TRBJ1-1, with D maybe TRBD1 (5 bases). Germline-derived CDR1 and CDR2 are KGHSH and LQKENI. V dropped 3 bases and J dropped 1 base, with 9 bases sitting between them. The CDR3 runs to 14 residues.

The chain uses TRBV4-3 and TRBJ1-6; D is undetermined. Trimming took 1 base from V and 5 from J, leaving 6 bases between them. This CDR3 contains 14 residues. Per the germline V gene, CDR1 is LGHNA and CDR2 is YSLEER. The CDR3 here is CASSQGWDNSPLHF. Written as DNA, the CDR3 is TGCGCCAGCAGCCAAGGGTGGGATAATTCACCCCTCCACTTT.

This clone came up once. This chain joins TRBV10-3 and TRBJ1-1; 7 nucleotides match TRBD1. The V gene end was trimmed by 10 bases and the J gene end by 0 bases; junction bases not matched to a gene: 8. This CDR3 region has 14 residues. Germline CDR1 reads ENHRY; CDR2 reads SYGVKD. The CDR3 sequence is CATGTGALNTEAFF. The CDR3 nucleotides are TGTGCCACCGGTACAGGGGCCTTGAACACTGAAGCTTTCTTT.

The chain uses TRBV19 and TRBJ1-1; the D is unclear. In germline, CDR1 is LNHDA, CDR2 SQIVND (reference sequence). The CDR3 has 14 amino acids. V lost 4 bases, J lost 1 base, and 10 bases lay in between. The CDR3 nucleotides are TGTGCCAGTAGTAATGGGTTCGGGAACACTGAAGCTTTCTTT. Protein: CASSNGFGNTEAFF.

V and J are TRBV5-6 and TRBJ2-7, with D possibly TRBD1 on 6 matching bases. Between the trimmed V and J ends, which lost 5 bases and 4 bases, there was a span of 13 bases. The CDR3 sequence is 13 residues long. Germline loops: CDR1 SGHDT, CDR2 YYEEEE. The CDR3 nucleotides read TGTGCCAGCAGTCCCACAGGGTTATACGAGCAGTACTTC. It yields the protein CASSPTGLYEQYF.

In its sample, this clone was seen once. The chain joins TRBV6-5 to TRBJ2-7, with 8 bases aligning to TRBD1. After removal of 6 bases from V and 6 bases from J, the junction contained 10 bases not matched to a gene. Germline V gene sequence: CDR1 MNHEY, CDR2 SVGAGI. This CDR3 region has 14 residues. CDR3 nucleotides: TGTGCCAGCAGAATTCGACAGGGGCAGGGCGAGCAGTACTTC. It codes for CASRIRQGQGEQYF.

This rearrangement joins TRBV5-1 to TRBJ2-7; tentative D call: TRBD1 (5 bases). The V end lost 0 bases, the J end lost 0 bases, and 7 bases lay between the germline ends. The CDR3 extends over 14 amino acids. Germline lookup yields CDR1 SGHRS and CDR2 YFSETQ. This CDR3 reads CASSLGQRSYEQYF. CDR3 sequence (DNA): TGCGCCAGCAGCTTGGGACAGCGCTCCTACGAGCAGTACTTC.

The CDR3: CASSFYGGQGSTEKLFF. For the CDR3, the DNA is TGTGCCAGCAGCTTTTATGGTGGACAGGGGAGCACTGAAAAACTGTTTTTT. The chain recombines TRBV5-4 with TRBJ1-4; 9 bases map to TRBD1. CDR1 is SGHNT, CDR2 YYREEE, per germline (reference sequence). The CDR3 runs 17 residues. Trimming at V came to 2 bases and at J to 7 bases, leaving 12 bases not matched to a gene.

This clone showed up just a few times. V usage is TRBV14 and J usage is TRBJ1-2; D is undetermined. Germline V CDR1 and CDR2: SGHDN, FVKESK. The CDR3 covers 13 residues. V lost 2 bases and J 3 bases, leaving 7 bases between the germline ends. The CDR3 DNA is TGTGCCAGCAGCCAACAAAGTTACTATGGCTACACCTTC. Amino acids: CASSQQSYYGYTF.

For this clone: Other DNA sequences in the sample encode the same CDR3. This chain connects TRBV30 to TRBJ1-2; perhaps TRBD1 as D (5 bases). Trimming left V 3 bases short and J 4 bases short, with 12 bases between. This CDR3 has 13 residues. CDR1 is GTSNPN, CDR2 SVGIG, per germline (reference sequence). The CDR3 nucleotides read TGTGCCTGGAGCCGGGACCGGCCCTATGGCTACACCTTC. It yields the protein CAWSRDRPYGYTF. Variable domain in full (rest from reference TRBV30 and TRBJ1-2): SQTIHQWPATLVQPVGSPLSLECTVEGTSNPNLYWYRQAAGRGLQLLFYSVGIGQISSEVPQNLSASRPQDRQFILSSKKLLLSDSGFYLCAWSRDRPYGYTFGSGTRLTVV.

The CDR3 is CASSQRSTGGNQPQHF. Written as DNA, the CDR3 is TGTGCCAGCAGCCAGAGGTCGACAGGGGGCAATCAGCCCCAGCATTTT. The rearrangement uses TRBV3-1 (or the pseudogene TRBV3-2) and TRBJ1-5; 8 bases agree with TRBD1. J lost 2 bases, V lost 3 bases, and 6 bases had no gene match. The CDR3 has 16 residues. CDR1 is LGHDT, CDR2 YNNKEL, per germline (reference sequence).

The V gene is TRBV6-2 or TRBV6-3, the J gene TRBJ1-3, with unresolved D. Trimming took off 2 bases at V and 4 bases at J, with 0 bases between the two ends. This CDR3 spans 11 amino acids. CDR1 is MNHEY, CDR2 SVGEGT, per germline. The CDR3 is CASSYGNTIYF. CDR3 DNA: TGTGCCAGCAGTTACGGAAACACCATATATTTT.

The chain employs TRBV2 and TRBJ2-7; D remains unclear. CDR1 and CDR2 from the germline V gene are SNHLY and FYNNEI. V lost 5 bases and J 0 bases, leaving 14 bases between the germline ends. The length of the CDR3 is 15 residues. The CDR3 loop is CASSPRARSSYEQYF. The CDR3 DNA sequence: TGTGCCAGCAGTCCTCGGGCCCGGAGCTCCTACGAGCAGTACTTC.

This clone was picked up a small number of times. The V and J genes are TRBV4-1 and TRBJ1-1; possible D gene TRBD1, 5 bases. Germline CDR1 is MGHRA and CDR2 is YSYEKL. This CDR3 spans 15 amino acids. The V and J ends lost 4 bases and 3 bases respectively, with 15 bases between them. The CDR3 DNA reads as TGCGCCAGCAGCCTTAATGTCGGGGGACACACTGAAGCTTTCTTT. As protein: CASSLNVGGHTEAFF.

This sequence joins TRBV7-2 and TRBJ2-5; 12 nucleotides match TRBD2. Losses at the gene ends were 4 bases for V and 5 bases for J; bases not matched to a gene: 8. Germline lookup yields CDR1 SGHTA and CDR2 FQGNSA. This CDR3 comprises 16 residues. The CDR3, as DNA: TGTGCCAGCAGCTCGACTAGCGGGGGAGGAAGGGAGACCCAGTACTTC. Translated, it gives CASSSTSGGGRETQYF.

The chain employs TRBV5-1 and TRBJ2-1; tentatively, D is TRBD1 or TRBD2 (5 bases each). V was cut by 3 bases and J by 9 bases, with 13 bases left in between. Germline lookup yields CDR1 SGHRS and CDR2 YFSETQ. CDR3 length: 13 amino acids. CDR3 in amino acids: CASSSSGQGEQFF. CDR3 sequence (DNA): TGCGCCAGCAGCTCCTCGGGGCAGGGTGAGCAGTTCTTC.

A single count supports this clone. V and J are TRBV11-3 and TRBJ2-5, with D possibly TRBD2 on 5 matching bases. This CDR3 spans 13 amino acids. Germline V gene sequence: CDR1 SGHNT, CDR2 YENEEA. V lost 3 bases, J lost 4 bases, and 9 bases lay in between. The CDR3 DNA is TGTGCCAGCAGCTTCGGACTGGGAGAGACCCAGTACTTC. Translation: CASSFGLGETQYF.